This is a list of T cell receptor beta chains from one sample in a study of T cells in Graves' hyperthyroidism and ophthalmopathy. TCRdb used MiXCR to reprocess the multiplex PCR reads, holding one entry per CDR3 protein. The sample includes 550,000 to 650,000 distinct CDR3 sequences, 12% to 15% of them seen just once. Material for sequencing was blood. These receptors came from a woman aged 40 to 50 with Graves' hyperthyroidism. Each CDR3 is given with its conserved first and last residue. The D gene is left open where the match is weak. Only part of the rows carry a size: once, few, many, or a class if the clone is expanded.

j_gene: TRBJ2-7
d_gene: .
v_gene: TRBV6-2/TRBV6-3
abundance: many
CDR3nt: TGTGCCAGCAGCCAGGAGTACGAGCAGTACTTC
CDR3aa: CASSQEYEQYF

j_gene: TRBJ2-2
d_gene: TRBD2
v_gene: TRBV2
abundance: many
CDR3nt: TGTGCCAGCAGCGAATCGGGACTAGCGGGAGTCACGGGCACCGGGGAGCTGTTTTTT
CDR3aa: CASSESGLAGVTGTGELFF

j_gene: TRBJ1-1
d_gene: TRBD1
v_gene: TRBV12-3/TRBV12-4
abundance: many
CDR3nt: TGTGCCAGCACCTTGGGACAGGGATCGATGAACACTGAAGCTTTCTTT
CDR3aa: CASTLGQGSMNTEAFF

j_gene: TRBJ2-7
d_gene: TRBD2
v_gene: TRBV15
abundance: .
CDR3nt: TGTGCCACCAGCAGAGATAGGGTAGCGGGAGGGCCGGATGAGCAGTACTTC
CDR3aa: CATSRDRVAGGPDEQYF

j_gene: TRBJ2-3
d_gene: .
v_gene: TRBV20-1
abundance: few
CDR3nt: TGCAGTGCTAGAGTGGACGGGAGAACAGATACGCAGTATTTT
CDR3aa: CSARVDGRTDTQYF

j_gene: TRBJ2-7
d_gene: TRBD1
v_gene: TRBV6-5
abundance: .
CDR3nt: TGTGCCAGCAGTTACTCCCCGGGACAGGGTAAGCAGTACTTC
CDR3aa: CASSYSPGQGKQYF

j_gene: TRBJ1-1
d_gene: .
v_gene: TRBV30
abundance: many
CDR3nt: TGTGCCTGGAGTCTAGGCACGAACACTGAAGCTTTCTTT
CDR3aa: CAWSLGTNTEAFF

j_gene: TRBJ2-1
d_gene: TRBD1
v_gene: TRBV18
abundance: many
CDR3nt: TGTGCCAGCTCACTGGGGACAGGGGGCCACAATGAGCAGTTCTTC
CDR3aa: CASSLGTGGHNEQFF

j_gene: TRBJ2-3
d_gene: .
v_gene: TRBV6-9
abundance: few
CDR3nt: TGTGCCAGCAGTTTGAGAGGGGTTAGCACAGATGCGCAGTATTTT
CDR3aa: CASSLRGVSTDAQYF

j_gene: TRBJ2-2
d_gene: .
v_gene: TRBV7-3
abundance: many
CDR3nt: TGTGCCAGCAGCCAAGAGTGGGACGGGGAGCTGTTTTTT
CDR3aa: CASSQEWDGELFF

j_gene: TRBJ2-6
d_gene: .
v_gene: TRBV5-4
abundance: .
CDR3nt: TGTGCCAGCGGAGAGACAGTGGCAGCCAACGTCCTGACTTTC
CDR3aa: CASGETVAANVLTF

j_gene: TRBJ1-2
d_gene: TRBD1
v_gene: TRBV27
abundance: few
CDR3nt: TGTGCCAGCAGTACCTTGGACAGGGGAGGATATGGCTACACCTTC
CDR3aa: CASSTLDRGGYGYTF

j_gene: TRBJ1-2
d_gene: .
v_gene: TRBV29-1
abundance: few
CDR3nt: TGCAGCGTTGAAGAGCAGGGCGGCTACTATGGCTACACCTTC
CDR3aa: CSVEEQGGYYGYTF

j_gene: TRBJ2-3
d_gene: TRBD2
v_gene: TRBV20-1
abundance: many
CDR3nt: TGCAGTGCTAGAGATCCCACCGGGCTAGCGGGAGACACAGATACGCAGTATTTT
CDR3aa: CSARDPTGLAGDTDTQYF

j_gene: TRBJ2-6
d_gene: TRBD2
v_gene: TRBV6-1
abundance: few
CDR3nt: TGTGCCAGCAGTGAAGCGCGGGGGTTTGGGGCCAACGTCCTGACTTTC
CDR3aa: CASSEARGFGANVLTF

j_gene: TRBJ2-1
d_gene: TRBD2
v_gene: TRBV20-1
abundance: few
CDR3nt: TGCAGTGCTAGAGGGTTAGCGGGACGGAACAATGAGCAGTTCTTC
CDR3aa: CSARGLAGRNNEQFF

j_gene: TRBJ2-1
d_gene: TRBD2
v_gene: TRBV20-1
abundance: many
CDR3nt: TGCAGTGTTCATCCTAGGGGACTAGCGGGAAAAAGTGAGCAGTTCTTC
CDR3aa: CSVHPRGLAGKSEQFF

j_gene: TRBJ2-1
d_gene: .
v_gene: TRBV18
abundance: many
CDR3nt: TGTGCCAGCTCACCCCGTGGGCAGGCCTACAATGAGCAGTTCTTC
CDR3aa: CASSPRGQAYNEQFF

j_gene: TRBJ2-2
d_gene: .
v_gene: TRBV3-1
abundance: many
CDR3nt: TGTGCCAGCAGCCAAAGACGCGGAACGAACACCGGGGAGCTGTTTTTT
CDR3aa: CASSQRRGTNTGELFF

j_gene: TRBJ1-5
d_gene: .
v_gene: TRBV4-2
abundance: many
CDR3nt: TGTGCCAGCAGCCAAGAAAGGTTCGGTCAGCCCCAGCATTTT
CDR3aa: CASSQERFGQPQHF

j_gene: TRBJ2-7
d_gene: TRBD1
v_gene: TRBV5-1
abundance: .
CDR3nt: TGCGCCAGCAGCTACCTCGGGACAGGGGGGCCCTACGAGCAGTACTTC
CDR3aa: CASSYLGTGGPYEQYF

j_gene: TRBJ2-2
d_gene: .
v_gene: TRBV4-1
abundance: few
CDR3nt: TGCGCCAGCAGCCGCGAGGGCCGGGACACAAACACCGGGGAGCTGTTTTTT
CDR3aa: CASSREGRDTNTGELFF

j_gene: TRBJ1-1
d_gene: .
v_gene: TRBV7-2
abundance: many
CDR3nt: TGTGCCAGCAGCTTCCAGGGGATCTTGAACACTGAAGCTTCCTTT
CDR3aa: CASSFQGILNTEASF

j_gene: TRBJ2-7
d_gene: .
v_gene: TRBV2
abundance: many
CDR3nt: TGTGCCAGCAGTGCTACGGACGTCACCTACGAGCAGTACTTC
CDR3aa: CASSATDVTYEQYF

j_gene: TRBJ2-3
d_gene: TRBD1
v_gene: TRBV2
abundance: few
CDR3nt: TGTGCCAGCAGTGCAGGACAGGCCTTCACAGATACGCAGTATTTT
CDR3aa: CASSAGQAFTDTQYF

j_gene: TRBJ1-3
d_gene: .
v_gene: TRBV5-1
abundance: .
CDR3nt: TGCGCCAGCAGCTCGGGACTTTCTACCCTTGGAAACACCATATATTTT
CDR3aa: CASSSGLSTLGNTIYF

j_gene: TRBJ2-1
d_gene: TRBD1
v_gene: TRBV30
abundance: many
CDR3nt: TGTGCCTGGAGCGCCGGGACAGGGTGGAATGAGCAGTTCTTC
CDR3aa: CAWSAGTGWNEQFF

j_gene: TRBJ2-3
d_gene: TRBD1
v_gene: TRBV5-6
abundance: .
CDR3nt: TGTGCCAGCAGCCTGGGGTGGACAGGGGGCACAGATACGCAGTATTTT
CDR3aa: CASSLGWTGGTDTQYF

j_gene: TRBJ1-1
d_gene: .
v_gene: TRBV5-1
abundance: few
CDR3nt: TGCGCCAGCAGCTACGCCCAACAGGGCTTAGACACTGAAGCTTTCTTT
CDR3aa: CASSYAQQGLDTEAFF

j_gene: TRBJ2-1
d_gene: TRBD2
v_gene: TRBV19
abundance: .
CDR3nt: TGTGCCAGTAGTATGGGCGGGAGTTTCAACAATGAGCAGTTCTTC
CDR3aa: CASSMGGSFNNEQFF

j_gene: TRBJ2-1
d_gene: .
v_gene: TRBV6-1
abundance: .
CDR3nt: TGTGCCAGCAGTCCCCTAGCCAACCCCTACAATGAGCAGTTCTTC
CDR3aa: CASSPLANPYNEQFF

j_gene: TRBJ1-1
d_gene: TRBD1
v_gene: TRBV5-4
abundance: many
CDR3nt: TGTGCCAGCAGCTTGCTTACAGGGGGCGGTAATGAAGCTTTCTTT
CDR3aa: CASSLLTGGGNEAFF

j_gene: TRBJ1-1
d_gene: .
v_gene: TRBV27
abundance: many
CDR3nt: TGTGCCAGCGTGAACAGGGTTTCGTCTGAAGCTTTCTTT
CDR3aa: CASVNRVSSEAFF

j_gene: TRBJ2-3
d_gene: TRBD2
v_gene: TRBV5-1
abundance: many
CDR3nt: TGCGCCAGCCGGACTAGCGATAGCACAGATACGCAGTATTTT
CDR3aa: CASRTSDSTDTQYF

j_gene: TRBJ1-1
d_gene: .
v_gene: TRBV6-1
abundance: .
CDR3nt: TGTGCCAGCAGTGAATATCGTCACAGAATCTCATGGGAAGCTTTCTTT
CDR3aa: CASSEYRHRISWEAFF

j_gene: TRBJ2-7
d_gene: TRBD1
v_gene: TRBV5-1
abundance: once
CDR3nt: TGCGCCAGCAGCCCGACTGGACAGGGGGGCTACGAGCAGTACTTC
CDR3aa: CASSPTGQGGYEQYF

j_gene: TRBJ2-2
d_gene: .
v_gene: TRBV9
abundance: .
CDR3nt: TGTGCCAGCAGCGTAGCTGCGCAAAAAGACCGGGAGCTGTTTTTT
CDR3aa: CASSVAAQKDRELFF

j_gene: TRBJ2-2
d_gene: TRBD1
v_gene: TRBV18
abundance: few
CDR3nt: TGTGCCAGCTCATTGAGACAGGGGATGAACACCGGGGAGCTGTTTTTT
CDR3aa: CASSLRQGMNTGELFF

j_gene: TRBJ2-1
d_gene: .
v_gene: TRBV28
abundance: many
CDR3nt: TGTGCCAGCAGAGGGACTTCCTACAATGAGCAGTTCTTC
CDR3aa: CASRGTSYNEQFF

j_gene: TRBJ2-7
d_gene: TRBD2
v_gene: TRBV5-6
abundance: .
CDR3nt: TGTGCCAGCAGCCTCCGACTAGCGGGAGGATCCTACGAGCAGTACTTC
CDR3aa: CASSLRLAGGSYEQYF

j_gene: TRBJ2-7
d_gene: .
v_gene: TRBV20-1
abundance: .
CDR3nt: TGCAGTGCTTGCGGGAACCTAACCTACGAGCAGTACTTC
CDR3aa: CSACGNLTYEQYF

j_gene: TRBJ2-7
d_gene: .
v_gene: TRBV7-9
abundance: .
CDR3nt: TGTGCCAGCAGCTTAGGCGGATCCTACGAGCAGTGCTTC
CDR3aa: CASSLGGSYEQCF

j_gene: TRBJ1-1
d_gene: TRBD1
v_gene: TRBV20-1
abundance: many
CDR3nt: TGCAGTGCTAGAGTAGGGACAGGAGGAACTGAAGCTTTCTTT
CDR3aa: CSARVGTGGTEAFF

j_gene: TRBJ2-4
d_gene: TRBD1
v_gene: TRBV30
abundance: many
CDR3nt: TGTGCCTGGCAGGGGGCTTCGGCCAAAAACATTCAGTACTTC
CDR3aa: CAWQGASAKNIQYF

j_gene: TRBJ2-7
d_gene: .
v_gene: TRBV19
abundance: .
CDR3nt: TGTGCCAGTAGTATGGGGCTCGTAAGCTCCTACGAGCAGTACTTC
CDR3aa: CASSMGLVSSYEQYF

j_gene: TRBJ1-2
d_gene: .
v_gene: TRBV15
abundance: .
CDR3nt: TGTGCCACCAGCAGAGATCGGACGGATGGCTACACCTTC
CDR3aa: CATSRDRTDGYTF

j_gene: TRBJ2-3
d_gene: TRBD1
v_gene: TRBV7-9
abundance: many
CDR3nt: TGTGCCAGCAGCTCGGGACAGGGTATCTCAGATACGCAGTATTTT
CDR3aa: CASSSGQGISDTQYF

j_gene: TRBJ1-5
d_gene: .
v_gene: TRBV6-5
abundance: few
CDR3nt: TGTGCCAGCAGTTACGAAATGTGGCAGCCCCAGCATTTT
CDR3aa: CASSYEMWQPQHF